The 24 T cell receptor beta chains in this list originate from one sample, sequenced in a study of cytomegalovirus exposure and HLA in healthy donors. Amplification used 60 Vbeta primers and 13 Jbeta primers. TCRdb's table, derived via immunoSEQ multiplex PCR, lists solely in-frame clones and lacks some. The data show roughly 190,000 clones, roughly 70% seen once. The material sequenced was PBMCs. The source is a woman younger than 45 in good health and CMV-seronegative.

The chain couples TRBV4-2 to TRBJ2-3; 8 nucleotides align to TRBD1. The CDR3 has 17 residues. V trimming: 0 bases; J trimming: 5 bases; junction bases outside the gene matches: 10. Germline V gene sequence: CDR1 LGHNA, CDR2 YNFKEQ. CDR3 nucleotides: TGTGCCAGCAGCCAAGAGGATTCAGGGGGCTGGAAAGATACGCAGTATTTT. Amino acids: CASSQEDSGGWKDTQYF.

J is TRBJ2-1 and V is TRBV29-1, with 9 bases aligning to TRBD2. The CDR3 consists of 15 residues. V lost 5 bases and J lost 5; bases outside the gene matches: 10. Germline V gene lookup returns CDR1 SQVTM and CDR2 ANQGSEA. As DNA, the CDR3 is TGCAGCGTTCCCCTAGCGGGAATCCCCAACAATGAGCAGTTCTTC. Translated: CSVPLAGIPNNEQFF.

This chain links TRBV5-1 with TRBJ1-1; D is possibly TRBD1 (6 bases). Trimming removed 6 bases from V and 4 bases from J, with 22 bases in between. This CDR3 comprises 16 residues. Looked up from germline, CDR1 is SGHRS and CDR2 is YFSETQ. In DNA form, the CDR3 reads TGCGCCAGCACCATCGGCACAGGGTATCGGACCACTGAAGCTTTCTTT. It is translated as CASTIGTGYRTTEAFF.

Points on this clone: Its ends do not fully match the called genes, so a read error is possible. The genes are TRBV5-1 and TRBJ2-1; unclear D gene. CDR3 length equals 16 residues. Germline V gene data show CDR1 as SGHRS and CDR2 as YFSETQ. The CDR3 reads CASSLIGPDSNNEQFF. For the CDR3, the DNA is TGCGCCAGCAGCTTGATTGGCCCCGACTCCAACAATGAGCAGTTCTTC.

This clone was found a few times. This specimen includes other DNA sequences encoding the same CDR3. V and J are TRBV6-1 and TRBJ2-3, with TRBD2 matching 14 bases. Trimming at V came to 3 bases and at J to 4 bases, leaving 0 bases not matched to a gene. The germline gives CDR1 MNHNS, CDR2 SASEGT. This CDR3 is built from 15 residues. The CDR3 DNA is TGTGCCAGCAGTGAGACTAGCGGGGGGGCAGATACGCAGTATTTT. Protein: CASSETSGGADTQYF.

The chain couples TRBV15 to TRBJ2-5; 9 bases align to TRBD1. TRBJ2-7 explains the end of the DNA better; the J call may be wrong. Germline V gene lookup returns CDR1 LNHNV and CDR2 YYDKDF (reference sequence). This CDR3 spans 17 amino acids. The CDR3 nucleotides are TGTGCCACCAGCAGAGAGCTCCCGAGGACAGGGGTCTACGAGCAGTACTTC. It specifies CATSRELPRTGVYEQYF.

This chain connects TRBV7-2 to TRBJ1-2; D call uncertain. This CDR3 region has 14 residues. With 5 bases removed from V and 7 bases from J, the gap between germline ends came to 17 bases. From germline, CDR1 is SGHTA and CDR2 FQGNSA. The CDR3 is CASSPGGPQLGYTF. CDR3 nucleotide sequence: TGTGCCAGCAGCCCGGGAGGGCCCCAGCTTGGCTACACCTTC.

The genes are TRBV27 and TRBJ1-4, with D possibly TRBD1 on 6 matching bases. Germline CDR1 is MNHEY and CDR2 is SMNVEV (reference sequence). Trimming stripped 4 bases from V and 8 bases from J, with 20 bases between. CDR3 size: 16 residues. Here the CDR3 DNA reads TGTGCCAGCAGTTCTCGGGACAACCTCCCTGGGGAAAAACTGTTTTTT. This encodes CASSSRDNLPGEKLFF.

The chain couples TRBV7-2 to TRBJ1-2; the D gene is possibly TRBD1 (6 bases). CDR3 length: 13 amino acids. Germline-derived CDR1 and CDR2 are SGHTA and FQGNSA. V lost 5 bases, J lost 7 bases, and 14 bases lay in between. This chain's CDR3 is CASSLGGGSGYTF. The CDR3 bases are TGTGCCAGCAGCCTGGGAGGGGGGTCTGGCTACACCTTC. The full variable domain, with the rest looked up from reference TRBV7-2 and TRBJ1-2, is GAGVSQSPSNKVTEKGKDVELRCDPISGHTALYWYRQSLGQGLEFLIYFQGNSAPDKSGLPSDRFSAERTGGSVSTLTIQRTQQEDSAVYLCASSLGGGSGYTFGSGTRLTVV.

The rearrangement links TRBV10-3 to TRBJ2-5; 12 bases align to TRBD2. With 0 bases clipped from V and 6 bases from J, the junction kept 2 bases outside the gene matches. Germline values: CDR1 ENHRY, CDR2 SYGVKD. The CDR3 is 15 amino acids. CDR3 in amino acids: CAISESLAGGQTQYF. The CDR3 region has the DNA TGTGCCATCAGTGAGTCTCTAGCGGGGGGGCAGACCCAGTACTTC.

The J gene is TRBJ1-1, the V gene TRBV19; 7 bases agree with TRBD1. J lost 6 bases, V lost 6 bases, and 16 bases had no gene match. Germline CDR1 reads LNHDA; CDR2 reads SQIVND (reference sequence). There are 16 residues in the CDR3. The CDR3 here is CASRTGDSPRRAEAFF. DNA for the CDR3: TGTGCCAGTAGAACCGGGGACAGTCCTCGACGAGCTGAAGCTTTCTTT.

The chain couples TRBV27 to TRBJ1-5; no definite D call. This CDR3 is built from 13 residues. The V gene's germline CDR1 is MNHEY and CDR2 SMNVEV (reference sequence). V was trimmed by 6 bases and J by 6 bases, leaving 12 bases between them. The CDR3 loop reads CASSLAGFQPQHF. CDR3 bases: TGTGCCAGCAGCCTTGCGGGGTTTCAGCCCCAGCATTTT.

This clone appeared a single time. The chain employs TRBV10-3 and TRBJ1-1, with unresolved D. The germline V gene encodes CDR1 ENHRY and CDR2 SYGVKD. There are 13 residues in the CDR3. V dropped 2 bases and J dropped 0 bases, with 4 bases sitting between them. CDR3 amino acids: CAISEAVNTEAFF. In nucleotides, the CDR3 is TGTGCCATCAGTGAGGCGGTGAACACTGAAGCTTTCTTT.

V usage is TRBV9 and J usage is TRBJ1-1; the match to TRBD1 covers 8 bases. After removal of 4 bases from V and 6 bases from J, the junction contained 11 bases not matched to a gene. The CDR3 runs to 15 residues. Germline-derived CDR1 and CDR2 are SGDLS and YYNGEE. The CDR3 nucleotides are TGTGCCAGCAGCACAAGGACAGGGAGTGATGCTGAAGCTTTCTTT. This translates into CASSTRTGSDAEAFF.

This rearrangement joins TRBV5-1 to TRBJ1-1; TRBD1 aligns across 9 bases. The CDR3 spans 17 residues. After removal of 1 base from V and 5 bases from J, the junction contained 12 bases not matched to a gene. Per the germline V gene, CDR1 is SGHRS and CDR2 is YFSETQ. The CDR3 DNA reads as TGCGCCAGCAGCTTGTTGGGACAGGGCGGGCGGTTAACTGAAGCTTTCTTT. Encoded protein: CASSLLGQGGRLTEAFF. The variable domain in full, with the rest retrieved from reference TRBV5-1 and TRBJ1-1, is KAGVTQTPRYLIKTRGQQVTLSCSPISGHRSVSWYQQTPGQGLQFLFEYFSETQRNKGNFPGRFSGRQFSNSRSEMNVSTLELGDSALYLCASSLLGQGGRLTEAFFGQGTRLTVV.

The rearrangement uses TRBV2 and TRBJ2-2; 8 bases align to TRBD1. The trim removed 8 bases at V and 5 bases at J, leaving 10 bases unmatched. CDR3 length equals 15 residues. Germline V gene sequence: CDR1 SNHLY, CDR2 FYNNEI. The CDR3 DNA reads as TGTGCCAGCTCCAGCGACAGGGGAAGAACCGGGGAGCTGTTTTTT. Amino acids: CASSSDRGRTGELFF.

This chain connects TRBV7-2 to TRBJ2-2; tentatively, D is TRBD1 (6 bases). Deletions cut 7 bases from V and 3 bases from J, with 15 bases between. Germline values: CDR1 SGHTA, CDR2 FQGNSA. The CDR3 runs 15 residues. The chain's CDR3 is CASTLGGGYTGELFF. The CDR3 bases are TGTGCCAGCACCCTTGGGGGCGGGTACACCGGGGAGCTGTTTTTT.

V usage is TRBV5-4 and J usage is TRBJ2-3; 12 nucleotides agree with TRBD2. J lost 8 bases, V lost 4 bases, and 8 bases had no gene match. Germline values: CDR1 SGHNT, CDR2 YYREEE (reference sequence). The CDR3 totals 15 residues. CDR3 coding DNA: TGTGCCAGCAGCCCCCGGACTAGCGGGATGCCTACGCAGTATTTT. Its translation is CASSPRTSGMPTQYF.

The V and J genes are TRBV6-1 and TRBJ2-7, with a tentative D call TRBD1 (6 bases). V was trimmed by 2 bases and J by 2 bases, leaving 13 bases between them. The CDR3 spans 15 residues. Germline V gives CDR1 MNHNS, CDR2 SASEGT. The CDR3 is CASSEMGRGPYEQYF. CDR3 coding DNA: TGTGCCAGCAGTGAAATGGGCAGGGGCCCCTACGAGCAGTACTTC.

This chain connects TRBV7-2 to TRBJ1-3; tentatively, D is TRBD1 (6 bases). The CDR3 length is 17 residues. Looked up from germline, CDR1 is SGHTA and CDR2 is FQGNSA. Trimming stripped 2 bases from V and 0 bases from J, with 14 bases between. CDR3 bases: TGTGCCAGCAGCTTAAGGGAGGGGGGCTCCTCTGGAAACACCATATATTTT. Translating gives CASSLREGGSSGNTIYF.

CDR3 in DNA: TGTGCCAGCAGTTACCCCTTGACAGGGGCTAACTATGGCTACACCTTC. It is translated as CASSYPLTGANYGYTF. V is TRBV6-5 and J is TRBJ1-2; the match to TRBD1 covers 8 bases. This CDR3 is built from 16 residues. J lost 0 bases, V lost 2 bases, and 5 bases had no gene match. CDR1 and CDR2 (germline): MNHEY, SVGAGI.

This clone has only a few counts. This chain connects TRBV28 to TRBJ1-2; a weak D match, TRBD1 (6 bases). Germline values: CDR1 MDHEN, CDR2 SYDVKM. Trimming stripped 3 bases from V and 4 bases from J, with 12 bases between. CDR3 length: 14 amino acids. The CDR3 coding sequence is TGTGCCAGCAGTTTGGTCAGGGGAGTCTATGGCTACACCTTC. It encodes CASSLVRGVYGYTF.

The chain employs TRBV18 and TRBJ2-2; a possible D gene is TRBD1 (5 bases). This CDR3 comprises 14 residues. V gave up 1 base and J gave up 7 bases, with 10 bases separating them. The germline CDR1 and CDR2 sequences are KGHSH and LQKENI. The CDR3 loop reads CASSPLLGVGELFF. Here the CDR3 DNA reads TGTGCCAGCTCACCACTCCTAGGGGTCGGGGAGCTGTTTTTT.

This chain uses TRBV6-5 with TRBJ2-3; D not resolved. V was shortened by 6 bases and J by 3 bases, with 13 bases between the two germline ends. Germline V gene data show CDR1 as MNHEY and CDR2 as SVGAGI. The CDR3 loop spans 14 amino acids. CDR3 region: CASRYRGGTDTQYF. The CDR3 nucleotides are TGTGCCAGCAGATACCGCGGTGGAACAGATACGCAGTATTTT.